This TCR beta chain emerged from a study of T cell repertoires in cytomegalovirus infection. About the study: CMV infection plus the matching HLA type was flagged by public TCR beta signatures.

Germline CDR1 reads MNHNY; CDR2 reads SVGAGI (reference sequence). This CDR3 comprises 15 residues. V was clipped by 8 bases and J by 0 bases, with 14 bases between them. As for this clonotype: What it binds is unknown.

TCRdb passed the reads through MiXCR, listing each CDR3 protein once. The sample records roughly 500,000 distinct CDR3 sequences, approximately 42% being singletons. The sequencing here drew on cultured PBMCs, taken from culture after CMV antigen stimulation. The chain joins TRBV6-6 to TRBJ1-5; D might be TRBD1 (5 bases). The clonotype was recovered from a human donor in good health (CMV status not recorded). Some clones in this sample may be carry-over from other donors' samples. CDR3: CASVIGTVSNQPQHF. CDR3 DNA sequence: TGTGCCAGCGTAATAGGGACGGTTAGCAATCAGCCCCAGCATTTT.